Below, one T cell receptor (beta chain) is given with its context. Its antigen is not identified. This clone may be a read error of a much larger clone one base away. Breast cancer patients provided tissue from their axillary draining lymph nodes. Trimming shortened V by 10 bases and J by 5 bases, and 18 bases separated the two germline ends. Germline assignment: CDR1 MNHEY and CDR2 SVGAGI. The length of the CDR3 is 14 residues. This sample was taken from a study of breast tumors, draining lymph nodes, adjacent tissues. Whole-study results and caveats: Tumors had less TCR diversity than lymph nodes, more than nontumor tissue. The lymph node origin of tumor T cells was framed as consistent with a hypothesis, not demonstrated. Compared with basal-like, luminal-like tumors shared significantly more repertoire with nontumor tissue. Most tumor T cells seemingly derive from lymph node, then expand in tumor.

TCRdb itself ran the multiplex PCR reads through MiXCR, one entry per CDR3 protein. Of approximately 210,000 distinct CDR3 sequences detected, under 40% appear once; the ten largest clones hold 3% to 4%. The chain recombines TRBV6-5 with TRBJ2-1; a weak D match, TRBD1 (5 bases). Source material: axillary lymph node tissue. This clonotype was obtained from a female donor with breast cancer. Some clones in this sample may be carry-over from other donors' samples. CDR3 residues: CATCSKGKDNEQFF. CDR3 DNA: TGTGCCACCTGCTCGAAGGGGAAGGACAATGAGCAGTTCTTC.